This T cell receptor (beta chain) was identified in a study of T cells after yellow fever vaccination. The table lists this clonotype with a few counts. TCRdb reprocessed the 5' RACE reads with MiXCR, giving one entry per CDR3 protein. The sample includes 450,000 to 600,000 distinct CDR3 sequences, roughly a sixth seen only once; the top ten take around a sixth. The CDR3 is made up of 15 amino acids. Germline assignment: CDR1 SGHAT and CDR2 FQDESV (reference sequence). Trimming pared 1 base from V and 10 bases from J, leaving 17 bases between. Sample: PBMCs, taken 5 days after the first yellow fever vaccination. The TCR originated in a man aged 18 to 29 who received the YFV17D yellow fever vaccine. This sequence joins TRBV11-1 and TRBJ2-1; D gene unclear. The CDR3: CASSLEFSAREEQFF. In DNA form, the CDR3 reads TGTGCCAGCAGCTTAGAGTTTTCAGCGAGAGAAGAGCAGTTCTTC.